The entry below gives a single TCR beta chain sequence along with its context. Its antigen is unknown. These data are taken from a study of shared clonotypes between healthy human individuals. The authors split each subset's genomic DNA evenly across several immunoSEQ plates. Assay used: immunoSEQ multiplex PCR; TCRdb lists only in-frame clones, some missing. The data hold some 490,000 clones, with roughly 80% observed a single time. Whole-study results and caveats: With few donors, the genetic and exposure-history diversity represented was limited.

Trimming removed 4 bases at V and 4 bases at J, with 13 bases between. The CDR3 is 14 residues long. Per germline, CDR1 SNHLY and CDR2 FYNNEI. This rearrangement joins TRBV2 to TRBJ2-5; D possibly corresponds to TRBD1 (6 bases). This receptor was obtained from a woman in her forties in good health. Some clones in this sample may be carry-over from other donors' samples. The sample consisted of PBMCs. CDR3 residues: CASSATGPGETQYF. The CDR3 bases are TGTGCCAGCAGTGCAACAGGGCCTGGAGAGACCCAGTACTTC.